This TCR beta chain was captured in a study of long-term antiretroviral therapy in people with HIV. This clone was counted only a few times. What it binds is not known. It was version v3.0 of the immunoSEQ assay that was run at survey level. Sequencing used immunoSEQ multiplex PCR; TCRdb keeps in-frame clones, though not all of them. The table includes tens of thousands of clones, 85% to 90% detected once. Study-wide points: Despite increasing after ART, diversity remained lower than that of transplant donor controls.

This receptor was taken from a man aged 25-45 years with HIV. This material consisted of unsorted PBMCs, taken less than 4.7 years after starting antiretroviral therapy.

CDR3 residues: CASSQDHEDEQYF. Written as DNA, the CDR3 is TGCGCCAGCAGCCAAGATCATGAGGACGAGCAGTACTTC. The chain has TRBV4-3 and TRBJ2-7; D is unresolved. Trimming took 0 bases from V and 5 from J, leaving 8 bases between them. The CDR3 is made up of 13 amino acids. The V gene's germline CDR1 is LGHNA and CDR2 YSLEER.